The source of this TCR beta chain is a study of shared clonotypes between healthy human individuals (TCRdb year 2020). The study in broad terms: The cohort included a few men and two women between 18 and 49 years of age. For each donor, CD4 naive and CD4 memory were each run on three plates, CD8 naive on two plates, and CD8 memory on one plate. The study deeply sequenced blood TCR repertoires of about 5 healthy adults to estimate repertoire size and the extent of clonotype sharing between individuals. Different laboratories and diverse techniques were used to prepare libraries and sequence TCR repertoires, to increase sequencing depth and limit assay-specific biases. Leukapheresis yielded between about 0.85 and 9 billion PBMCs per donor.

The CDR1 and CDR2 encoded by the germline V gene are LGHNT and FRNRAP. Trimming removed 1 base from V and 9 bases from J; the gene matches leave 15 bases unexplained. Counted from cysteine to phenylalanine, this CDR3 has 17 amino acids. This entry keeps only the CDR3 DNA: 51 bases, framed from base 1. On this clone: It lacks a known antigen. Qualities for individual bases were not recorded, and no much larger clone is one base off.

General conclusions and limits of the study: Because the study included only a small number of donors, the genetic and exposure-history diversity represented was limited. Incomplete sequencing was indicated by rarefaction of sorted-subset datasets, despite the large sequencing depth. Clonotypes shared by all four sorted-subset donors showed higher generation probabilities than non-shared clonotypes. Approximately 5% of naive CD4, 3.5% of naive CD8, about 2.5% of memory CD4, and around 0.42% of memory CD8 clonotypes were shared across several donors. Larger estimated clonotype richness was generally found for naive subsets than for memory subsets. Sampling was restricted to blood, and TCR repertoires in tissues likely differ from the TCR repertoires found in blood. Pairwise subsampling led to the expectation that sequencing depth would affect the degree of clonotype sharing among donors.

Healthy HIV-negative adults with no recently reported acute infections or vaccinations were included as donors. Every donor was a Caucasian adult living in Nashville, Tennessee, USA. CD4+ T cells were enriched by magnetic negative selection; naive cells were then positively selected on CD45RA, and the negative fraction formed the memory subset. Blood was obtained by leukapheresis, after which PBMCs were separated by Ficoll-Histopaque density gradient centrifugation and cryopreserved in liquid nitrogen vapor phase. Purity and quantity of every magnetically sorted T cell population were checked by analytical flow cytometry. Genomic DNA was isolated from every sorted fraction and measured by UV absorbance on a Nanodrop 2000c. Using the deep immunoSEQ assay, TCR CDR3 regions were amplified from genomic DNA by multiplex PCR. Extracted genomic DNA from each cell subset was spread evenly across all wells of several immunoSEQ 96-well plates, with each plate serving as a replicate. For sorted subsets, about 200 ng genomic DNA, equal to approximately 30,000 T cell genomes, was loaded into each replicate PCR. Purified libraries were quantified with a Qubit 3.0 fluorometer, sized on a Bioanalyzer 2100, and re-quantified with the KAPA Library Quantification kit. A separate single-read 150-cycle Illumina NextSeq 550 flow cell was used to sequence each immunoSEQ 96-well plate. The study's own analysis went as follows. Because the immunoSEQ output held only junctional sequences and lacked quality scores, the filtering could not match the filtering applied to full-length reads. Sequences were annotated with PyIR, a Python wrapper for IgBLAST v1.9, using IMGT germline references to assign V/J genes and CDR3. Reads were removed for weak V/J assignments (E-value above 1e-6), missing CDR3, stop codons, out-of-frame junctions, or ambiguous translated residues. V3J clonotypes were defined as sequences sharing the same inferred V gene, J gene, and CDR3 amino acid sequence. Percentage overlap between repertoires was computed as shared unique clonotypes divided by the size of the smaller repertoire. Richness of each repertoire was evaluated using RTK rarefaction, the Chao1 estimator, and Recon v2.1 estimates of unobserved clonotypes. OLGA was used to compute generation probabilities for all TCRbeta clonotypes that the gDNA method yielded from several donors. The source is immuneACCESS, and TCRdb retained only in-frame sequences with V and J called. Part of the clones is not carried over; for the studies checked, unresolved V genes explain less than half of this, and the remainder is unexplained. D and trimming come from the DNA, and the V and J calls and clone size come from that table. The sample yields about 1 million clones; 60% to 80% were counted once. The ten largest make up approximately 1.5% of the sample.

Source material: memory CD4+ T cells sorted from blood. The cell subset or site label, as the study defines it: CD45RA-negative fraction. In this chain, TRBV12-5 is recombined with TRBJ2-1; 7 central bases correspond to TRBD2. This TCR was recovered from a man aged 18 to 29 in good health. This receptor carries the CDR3 CASGLAPGGTGGFEQFF. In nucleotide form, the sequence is TGTGCTAGTGGTTTGGCTCCGGGGGGTACGGGAGGATTTGAGCAGTTCTTC. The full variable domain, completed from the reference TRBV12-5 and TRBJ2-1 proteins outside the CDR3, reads DARVTQTPRHKVTEMGQEVTMRCQPILGHNTVFWYRQTMMQGLELLAYFRNRAPLDDSGMPKDRFSAEMPDATLATLKIQPSEPRDSAVYFCASGLAPGGTGGFEQFFGPGTRLTVL.